A selection of T cell receptor beta chains follows, all from one sample in a study of T cells expressing NK-cell markers. TCRdb reprocessed the 5' RACE reads and reports one entry per CDR3 protein, with no DNA. The listing contains about 140,000 distinct CDR3 sequences. Sequenced: blood T cells: a sorted CD56 or NKG2C T cell subset, CD4+ or CD8+ T cells, or bulk PBMC T cells (not recorded which). The origin of the receptors is a man between 18 and 29 years old in good health. Both conserved end residues are part of each CDR3.

j_gene	v_gene	CDR3aa
TRBJ2-7	TRBV11-2	CASSLDLDAHYEQYF
TRBJ2-7	TRBV7-9	CASSPPSGRVYEQYF
TRBJ2-5	TRBV7-6	CASYSGSFQETQYF
TRBJ2-3	TRBV20-1	CSATGLAGTTDTQYF
TRBJ2-7	TRBV14	CASSQDLTPEQYF
TRBJ2-7	TRBV20-1	CSARGRRTGEHEQYF
TRBJ1-2	TRBV5-5	CASSFTGQGPGNGYTF
TRBJ2-6	TRBV4-3	CASSQDQVSYSGANVLTF
TRBJ2-1	TRBV5-4	CASSDLKGALYNEQFF
TRBJ2-3	TRBV21-1	CASQGGALRGRWQYF
TRBJ2-5	TRBV18	CASSDFQRELGETQYF
TRBJ2-4	TRBV12-3/TRBV12-4	CASRTGRAKNIQYF
TRBJ2-7	TRBV20-1	CSGWDRGGYEQYF
TRBJ2-1	TRBV5-1	CASSPGQGAHEQFF
TRBJ2-3	TRBV4-2	CASSPSSGGIDTQYF
TRBJ2-5	TRBV9	CASSVGQTQETQYF
TRBJ2-1	TRBV7-9	CASSSTGLAGAKYNEQFF
TRBJ2-2	TRBV6-5	CASSYNTGELFF
TRBJ2-1	TRBV11-2	CASSSGSGNSYNEQFF
TRBJ1-4	TRBV7-8	CASSPDRGSEKLFF
TRBJ2-1	TRBV9	CASSVGRTGFDEQFF
TRBJ2-2	TRBV4-1	CASSQEGVYTGELFF
TRBJ2-5	TRBV12-3/TRBV12-4	CASSLGTLTQYF
TRBJ1-4	TRBV12-3/TRBV12-4	CASRVNPEKLFF
TRBJ2-5	TRBV3-1	CASSQDELAYRETQYF
TRBJ2-5	TRBV6-2/TRBV6-3	CASIGDWEETQYF
TRBJ2-5	TRBV5-4	CASSLGDPSSRETQYF
TRBJ2-2	TRBV24-1	CATSDPWKGLAANTGELFF
TRBJ2-3	TRBV5-1	CASSLEGGSDTQYF
TRBJ1-3	TRBV5-6	CASSEGNTIYF
TRBJ2-1	TRBV29-1	CSVDPTGFAYNEQFF
TRBJ1-1	TRBV30	CAWFPQGMNTEAFF
TRBJ2-7	TRBV24-1	CATSDLGEQYF
TRBJ2-3	TRBV6-2/TRBV6-3	CASSYSNREEVAETSTDTQYF
TRBJ2-2	TRBV14	CASSLYGTGELFF
TRBJ2-1	TRBV4-1	CASSQFIAGNNEQFF
TRBJ1-4	TRBV10-2	CASSDTYATNEKLFF
TRBJ2-1	TRBV6-5	CASSYRDRAADEQFF
TRBJ2-1	TRBV14	CASSRERAVPWDEQFF
TRBJ2-5	TRBV15	CATSRVSFSETQYF
TRBJ1-5	TRBV19	CASGNRRTESNQPQHF
TRBJ2-5	TRBV7-9	CASSLVQVDIETQYF
TRBJ2-3	TRBV19	CASSIGLASPDTQYF
TRBJ2-3	TRBV5-6	CASSGRGTGEDTQYF
TRBJ1-5	TRBV7-2	CASSLVWDGGGNQPQHF
TRBJ2-2	TRBV5-1	CASSLTEANTGELFF
TRBJ2-1	TRBV29-1	CSAQALANNEQFF